The clone carrying this TCR beta chain was recorded at least ten times. This sample is drawn from a study of low-dose radiotherapy and immunotherapy resistance in tumors. Study details: Aspirin was taken orally by patients at 300 mg daily for four cycles from cycle 1 day 1.

The time point denotes: after trial treatment. Treatment described: LDRT plus nivolumab, ipilimumab, low-dose cyclophosphamide and aspirin (RACIN trial). Donors were treated with nivolumab, ipilimumab, aspirin, and low-dose cyclophosphamide and radiotherapy. Priming of first-strand cDNA relied on TRAV- and TRBV-specific primers (covering alpha and beta chains). Over roughly 18 PCR cycles, TCRs were amplified from a constant-region primer and V-primer adapter. TCRdb reprocessed the reads with MiXCR, giving one entry per CDR3 protein. The sample gives about 91,000 distinct CDR3 sequences, 20% to 25% of which show up once; 13% is in the top ten. The CDR3 loop spans 13 amino acids. The germline CDR1 and CDR2 sequences are MNHNS and SASEGT. V dropped 4 bases and J dropped 7; count of bases not matched to a gene: 4.

The chain links TRBV6-1 to TRBJ1-5, with 7 bases identical to TRBD1. This specimen consisted of PBMCs, obtained after low-dose radiotherapy plus immunotherapy. The sequence derives from a female donor with ovarian cancer. CDR3 amino acids: CASSVDRDQPQHF. The CDR3 DNA reads as TGTGCCAGCAGTGTCGACAGGGACCAGCCCCAGCATTTT.